The TCR beta chain under discussion was sequenced for a study of CD8+ T cells in alopecia areata (dated by TCRdb to the late 2010s). For the study in its entirety: The treated patients took part in an open-label pilot trial in which moderate-to-severe alopecia areata was treated with oral tofacitinib at 5 to 10 mg twice daily. Patients stayed on tofacitinib for 6 to 18 months and then had 6 months of follow-up off drug so that delayed response and recurrence could be assessed. In treated patients, disease severity was measured using the SALT score, which gives the percentage of scalp surface area affected. In both human patients and the C3H/HeJ mouse model, the study applied high-throughput TCRbeta sequencing to look at T cell clonal expansion in alopecia areata. Human TCRbeta sequencing covered scalp tissue and sorted CD4+ and CD8+ peripheral blood T cells from patchy and totalis/universalis alopecia areata patients and healthy controls. Patients on tofacitinib were biopsied at baseline and after 4 and 24 weeks of treatment, and several of the patients also had a later scalp biopsy. Scalp clonality was compared among normal scalp (n=4), patchy alopecia areata scalp (n=8), and alopecia totalis/universalis scalp (n=8). The RNA source kit depended on sample type: the PAXgene miRNA kit for fixed scalp, the miRNeasy kit for PBMCs, and the RNeasy kit for mouse skin. TCRbeta CDR3 regions were amplified by immunoSEQ multiplex PCR with 35 Vbeta forward and 13 Jbeta reverse primers. Overall results and qualifications from the work: Scalp TCR repertoire analysis is complicated because resident alphabeta T cells in normal human skin are also sequenced, whereas mouse skin is dominated by gammadelta T cells. Tofacitinib significantly decreased scalp clonality and the number of expanded CD8+ clones among the top 100 scalp clones. Compared with normal scalp, lesional scalp, particularly in alopecia totalis/universalis, had higher clonality and more expanded CD8+ clones, which suggests antigenic drive. Because the treated cohort was small and included a single nonresponder, larger studies are needed to assess links between baseline CD8+ expansion and response. Many expanded lesional clones persisted in scalp and blood during tofacitinib treatment, which may partly explain relapse after stopping treatment. TCR sequences shared between patients were less clear than in mice, possibly partly because of HLA diversity in the patient population.

The treatment or condition label here, explained by the study, means: oral pan-JAK inhibitor, 5-10 mg twice daily. Lesional scalp punch biopsies and peripheral blood were collected from alopecia areata patients. PBMCs were isolated by density centrifugation and stained for CD3, CD4 and CD8, and CD4+ and CD8+ T cells were sorted on a FACSAria. V is reduced by 1 base and J by 0 bases, leaving a spacing of 15 bases between them. CDR1 GTSNPN and CDR2 SVGIG are derived from the germline V gene (reference sequence). The CDR3 has 16 amino acids, counting the end cysteine and phenylalanine. Kept here is only the CDR3 DNA, which spans 48 bases and is read in frame from base 1. The library was made by the immunoSEQ multiplex PCR assay. For TCR sequencing, RNA was extracted from every sample and reverse transcribed into cDNA to serve as template. SuperScript III was used for first-strand cDNA synthesis, primed with a 2:1 mix of oligo-dT and random hexamers. Amplification bias was assessed with a synthetic immune receptor repertoire, and residual bias was removed computationally. As for the authors' bioinformatics: Raw reads were preprocessed to remove errors, and CDR3 was defined according to IMGT conventions as the region from the conserved cysteine to phenylalanine. Clonality was computed by normalizing Shannon entropy by log2 of the number of productive unique TCRs and subtracting the result from 1. Whether each scalp clone was CD4 or CD8 was inferred by checking scalp TCRbeta sequences against the CD4 and CD8 repertoires from sorted blood. TCRdb limited this immuneACCESS table to in-frame rearrangements with V and J called. A share of clones is missing; checked studies link under half to unresolved V genes, and the rest is unexplained. V and J calls and clone size follow that table, whereas D and trimming were derived from the DNA. The sample profile shows about 210,000 clones; approximately 47% of them were found once. About 2.4% of the sample is taken by the ten largest.

For this clone: No cognate antigen has been identified for it. Per-base qualities were not stored, and no clone one base away is much larger.

This sequence originates from a human donor with alopecia areata. The sequences come from CD4+ T cells sorted from blood, collected around week 37, from a patient treated with tofacitinib. The sequence links TRBV30 to TRBJ2-5, and TRBD2 may be the D gene, going by 6 matching bases. The CDR3 amino acid sequence is: CAWSGVAERYQETQYF. The nucleotides are TGTGCCTGGAGTGGGGTAGCGGAACGGTACCAAGAGACCCAGTACTTC. Here the CDR3 is joined to the reference TRBV30 and TRBJ2-5 genes, and the full variable domain is: SQTIHQWPATLVQPVGSPLSLECTVEGTSNPNLYWYRQAAGRGLQLLFYSVGIGQISSEVPQNLSASRPQDRQFILSSKKLLLSDSGFYLCAWSGVAERYQETQYFGPGTRLLVL.